What follows are 28 T cell receptor beta chains derived from one specimen sequenced in a study of blood T cell repertoires in COVID-19. Generated by immunoSEQ multiplex PCR, the TCRdb table keeps only in-frame clones and is missing some. The repertoire holds around 200,000 clones, with around 87% as singletons. Material for sequencing was peripheral blood. All receptors come from a man aged 35 to 55 with active or convalescent COVID-19.

The chain carries TRBV10-3 and TRBJ2-7, with a possible D match to TRBD2 (7 bases). This CDR3 spans 13 amino acids. Trimming removed 7 bases at V and 5 bases at J, with 15 bases between. Germline V gene lookup returns CDR1 ENHRY and CDR2 SYGVKD. CDR3 protein: CAIKGGARDEQYF. CDR3 coding DNA: TGTGCCATCAAAGGGGGGGCGAGGGACGAGCAGTACTTC.

The J gene is TRBJ1-2, the V gene TRBV27; tentative D call: TRBD1 (6 bases). CDR3 length equals 16 residues. CDR1 is MNHEY, CDR2 SMNVEV, per germline (reference sequence). Trimming took 6 bases from V and 0 from J, leaving 17 bases between them. The CDR3 spells CASSDRWGSPNYGYTF. CDR3 bases: TGTGCCAGCAGCGACAGGTGGGGGAGCCCTAACTATGGCTACACCTTC.

The chain employs TRBV19 and TRBJ2-1, with 9 bases that match TRBD2. The germline gives CDR1 LNHDA, CDR2 SQIVND (reference sequence). The CDR3 consists of 14 residues. After removal of 7 bases from V and 8 bases from J, the junction contained 9 bases not matched to a gene. The CDR3 protein is CASTSGTSFDEQFF. CDR3 sequence (DNA): TGTGCCAGTACTAGCGGGACTTCCTTCGATGAGCAGTTCTTC.

This chain joins TRBV6-5 and TRBJ2-3, with a weak D call TRBD2 (6 bases). V was pared by 2 bases and J by 2 bases, with 14 bases between. Germline V gene data show CDR1 as MNHEY and CDR2 as SVGAGI. The CDR3 has 16 amino acids. The CDR3 nucleotides read TGTGCCAGCAGTTACCGCCAGCGGGCATACACAGATACGCAGTATTTT. Amino acid sequence: CASSYRQRAYTDTQYF.

The J gene is TRBJ1-4, the V gene TRBV11-2, with D possibly TRBD1 on 5 matching bases. The CDR3 covers 12 residues. Germline assignment: CDR1 SGHAT and CDR2 FQNNGV. The V gene lost 1 base and the J gene lost 12 bases, with 9 bases spanning the gap. The CDR3: CASSLGGGQLFF. The DNA for the CDR3 is TGTGCCAGCAGCTTAGGGGGGGGTCAACTGTTTTTT.

The chain combines TRBV7-2 with TRBJ2-3; 7 positions agree with TRBD2. CDR1 and CDR2 (germline): SGHTA, FQGNSA. There are 14 residues in the CDR3. The ends lost 6 bases at V and 4 bases at J; junction bases unmatched: 7. The CDR3 loop reads CASRGRGVSDTQYF. The DNA of the CDR3 is TGTGCCAGCAGGGGCCGGGGGGTTTCAGATACGCAGTATTTT.

CDR3 DNA sequence: TGTGCCAGTAGTCTTAGCAATCAGCCCCAGCATTTT. This sequence encodes CASSLSNQPQHF. This sequence joins TRBV19 and TRBJ1-5; no definite D call. Germline values: CDR1 LNHDA, CDR2 SQIVND (reference sequence). V was shortened by 5 bases and J by 0 bases, with 2 bases between the two germline ends. The CDR3 loop spans 12 amino acids.

The chain employs TRBV5-1 and TRBJ2-3; TRBD2 matches 10 bases. CDR1 is SGHRS and CDR2 is YFSETQ in the germline V gene. The length of the CDR3 is 16 residues. V lost 0 bases, J lost 2 bases, and 3 bases stayed unmatched. As DNA, the CDR3 is TGCGCCAGCAGCTTGGTAGCGGGGGGCCCCACAGATACGCAGTATTTT. Its protein product is CASSLVAGGPTDTQYF.

The rearrangement links TRBV5-1 to TRBJ2-5; D perhaps matches TRBD1 (5 bases). CDR3 length: 13 residues. V shed 7 bases and J shed 5 bases, with 15 bases lying between them. Germline loops: CDR1 SGHRS, CDR2 YFSETQ. The CDR3, as DNA: TGCGCCAGCGGGGCGGAGCCCCGGGAGACCCAGTACTTC. Translating gives CASGAEPRETQYF.

The rearrangement uses TRBV5-5 and TRBJ2-1; D is undetermined. V was trimmed by 0 bases and J by 7 bases, leaving 8 bases between them. Germline CDR1 SGHKS, CDR2 YYEKEE (reference sequence). CDR3 size: 13 residues. CDR3 in DNA: TGTGCCAGCAGCTTGGGGGCGTCTAATGAGCAGTTCTTC. It yields the protein CASSLGASNEQFF.

This sequence joins TRBV27 and TRBJ2-5, with no clear D. Germline assignment: CDR1 MNHEY and CDR2 SMNVEV (reference sequence). This CDR3 region has 17 residues. The V gene lost 2 bases and the J gene lost 3 bases, with 19 bases spanning the gap. The CDR3 reads CASSLIGTHLNEETQYF. The CDR3 DNA sequence: TGTGCCAGCAGTTTAATTGGTACCCACCTAAACGAAGAGACCCAGTACTTC.

The J gene is TRBJ2-7, the V gene TRBV6-5; D ambiguous. Germline V gives CDR1 MNHEY, CDR2 SVGAGI. The CDR3 sequence is 13 residues long. V shed 6 bases and J shed 3 bases, with 12 bases lying between them. CDR3 amino acids: CASSQLALYEQYF. DNA of the CDR3: TGTGCCAGCAGCCAATTAGCTCTCTACGAGCAGTACTTC.

J is TRBJ1-3 and V is TRBV3-1 (or the pseudogene TRBV3-2); tentatively, D is TRBD1 (6 bases). V shed 4 bases and J shed 0 bases, with 19 bases lying between them. In germline, CDR1 is LGHDT, CDR2 YNNKEL (reference sequence). The CDR3 consists of 18 residues. CDR3 in DNA: TGTGCCAGCAGCCGGGGGGGCACCACTAGATTCTCTGGAAACACCATATATTTT. It yields the protein CASSRGGTTRFSGNTIYF.

Remarks on this clone: Other DNA variants within this sample encode the same CDR3. The chain carries TRBV3-1 (or the pseudogene TRBV3-2) and TRBJ1-1; possibly TRBD1 for D (5 bases). Germline-derived CDR1 and CDR2 are LGHDT and YNNKEL (reference sequence). CDR3 length: 13 residues. The ends were cut back, 3 bases at V and 1 base at J, with 6 bases in the middle. CDR3 amino acids: CASSQGGNTEAFF. CDR3 DNA sequence: TGTGCCAGCAGCCAGGGGGGGAACACTGAAGCTTTCTTT.

The chain links TRBV3-1 (or the pseudogene TRBV3-2) to TRBJ1-1; a weak D match, TRBD1 (5 bases). CDR1 is LGHDT and CDR2 is YNNKEL in the germline V gene (reference sequence). The CDR3 is made up of 14 amino acids. The V and J ends lost 3 bases and 4 bases respectively, with 12 bases between them. CDR3 sequence reads: CASSQRDRSTEAFF. The CDR3 region has the DNA TGTGCCAGCAGCCAGCGGGACCGAAGCACTGAAGCTTTCTTT.

This clone was counted once. The chain employs TRBV28 and TRBJ2-3, with D possibly matching TRBD1 (5 bases). Trimming took 1 base from V and 11 from J, leaving 13 bases between them. Germline V gene data show CDR1 as MDHEN and CDR2 as SYDVKM. CDR3 size: 13 residues. CDR3 sequence (DNA): TGTGCCAGCAGTTTATTGGACACCCAAGGGCAGTATTTT. The encoded protein is CASSLLDTQGQYF.

V gene TRBV28 combines with J gene TRBJ1-5; possibly TRBD1 for D (5 bases). This CDR3 contains 14 residues. The V gene's germline CDR1 is MDHEN and CDR2 SYDVKM. Trimming removed 2 bases from V and 7 bases from J, with 12 bases in between. The CDR3 is CASSLAGMGQPQHF. The CDR3, as DNA: TGTGCCAGCAGTTTAGCAGGGATGGGACAGCCCCAGCATTTT. Filled out from reference TRBV28 and TRBJ1-5, the complete variable domain reads DVKVTQSSRYLVKRTGEKVFLECVQDMDHENMFWYRQDPGLGLRLIYFSYDVKMKEKGDIPEGYSVSREKKERFSLILESASTNQTSMYLCASSLAGMGQPQHFGDGTRLSIL.

In this sample, this clone turned up once. The chain carries TRBV28 and TRBJ1-4, with 10 nucleotides matching TRBD1. Germline loops: CDR1 MDHEN, CDR2 SYDVKM. The trim removed 8 bases at V and 8 bases at J, leaving 5 bases unmatched. This CDR3 has 13 residues. Written as DNA, the CDR3 is TGTGCCAGCTTGACAGGGGGCAGGGAAAAACTGTTTTTT. Encoded protein: CASLTGGREKLFF.

This rearrangement joins TRBV12-5 to TRBJ1-1; 9 bases map to TRBD1. The germline V gene has CDR1 LGHNT and CDR2 FRNRAP. The junction had 10 bases not matched to a gene; V was cut back by 2 bases and J by 6 bases. The CDR3 spans 16 residues. The CDR3 nucleotides read TGTGCTAGTGGTTTGACCTCGGGACAGGGCCTCTCTGAAGCTTTCTTT. This gives the protein CASGLTSGQGLSEAFF.

The chain carries TRBV18 and TRBJ2-1; D is possibly TRBD1 (5 bases). The CDR3 is made up of 15 amino acids. The ends were cut back, 3 bases at V and 0 bases at J, with 9 bases in the middle. Germline loops: CDR1 KGHSH, CDR2 LQKENI. The CDR3 loop reads CASSPTVSSYNEQFF. The CDR3 DNA is TGTGCCAGCTCACCGACAGTGAGCTCCTACAATGAGCAGTTCTTC.

CDR3 coding DNA: TGTGCCAGCAGTACTCCGGGACAGGGGGCAGGTGAAAAACTGTTTTTT. Translated, it gives CASSTPGQGAGEKLFF. The genes are TRBV28 and TRBJ1-4; 12 bases map to TRBD1. Germline V gene data show CDR1 as MDHEN and CDR2 as SYDVKM. The CDR3 totals 16 residues. Losses at the gene ends were 5 bases for V and 7 bases for J; bases not matched to a gene: 8.

The chain recombines TRBV6-1 with TRBJ2-7; possible D gene TRBD2, 6 bases. V was pared by 2 bases and J by 3 bases, with 14 bases between. This CDR3 comprises 15 residues. From germline, CDR1 is MNHNS and CDR2 SASEGT. CDR3 residues: CASSEFGQGLYEQYF. As DNA, the CDR3 is TGTGCCAGCAGTGAATTTGGTCAGGGACTCTACGAGCAGTACTTC.

This chain's CDR3 is CASSLSEGETQYF. The CDR3 DNA reads as TGCGCCAGCAGCTTGTCAGAGGGAGAGACCCAGTACTTC. The chain has TRBV5-1 and TRBJ2-5; a weak D match, TRBD2 (5 bases). CDR1 SGHRS and CDR2 YFSETQ come from the germline V gene. The CDR3 covers 13 residues. The V end lost 1 base, the J end lost 4 bases, and 8 bases lay between the germline ends. Full variable domain (rest looked up from reference TRBV5-1 and TRBJ2-5): KAGVTQTPRYLIKTRGQQVTLSCSPISGHRSVSWYQQTPGQGLQFLFEYFSETQRNKGNFPGRFSGRQFSNSRSEMNVSTLELGDSALYLCASSLSEGETQYFGPGTRLLVL.

The chain couples TRBV6-5 to TRBJ2-3; TRBD2 matches 8 bases. Per the germline V gene, CDR1 is MNHEY and CDR2 is SVGAGI. This CDR3 comprises 12 residues. CDR3 protein: CGSGGYTDTQYF. CDR3 coding DNA: TGTGGAAGCGGGGGTTACACAGATACGCAGTATTTT.

The chain is built from TRBV4-3 and TRBJ2-1, with 9 bases matching TRBD2. This CDR3 comprises 16 residues. Germline trimming cut 4 bases from V and 3 bases from J; bases unmatched to any gene: 7. Looked up from germline, CDR1 is LGHNA and CDR2 is YSLEER. The CDR3 nucleotides read TGCGCCAGCAGCCCCGGTGGGCGGGGGGGCTACAATGAGCAGTTCTTC. Protein: CASSPGGRGGYNEQFF.

The chain joins TRBV28 to TRBJ1-2, with unresolved D. From germline, CDR1 is MDHEN and CDR2 SYDVKM. V shed 5 bases and J shed 2 bases, with 3 bases lying between them. The CDR3 contains 11 residues. The CDR3 DNA follows: TGTGCCAGCAGTGAGAACTATGGCTACACCTTC. Translation: CASSENYGYTF.

The chain is built from TRBV28 and TRBJ1-1, with unresolved D. The CDR3 covers 15 residues. CDR1 and CDR2 (germline): MDHEN, SYDVKM. V lost 2 bases and J 1 base, leaving 11 bases between the germline ends. DNA of the CDR3: TGTGCCAGCAGTTTAGCACGGGCGGGGAACACTGAAGCTTTCTTT. Encoded protein: CASSLARAGNTEAFF.

This chain connects TRBV28 to TRBJ1-5, with a tentative D call TRBD1 (5 bases). V lost 3 bases and J 6 bases, leaving 12 bases between the germline ends. Germline V gene sequence: CDR1 MDHEN, CDR2 SYDVKM. The CDR3 consists of 14 residues. The CDR3 nucleotides read TGTGCCAGCAGTTTTGGCAGGGTGATTCAGCCCCAGCATTTT. Translated: CASSFGRVIQPQHF.